This T cell receptor beta chain came from a study of T cells in Graves' hyperthyroidism and ophthalmopathy. The germline V gene has CDR1 SGHDN and CDR2 FVKESK. The V gene lost 1 base and the J gene lost 5 bases, with 11 bases spanning the gap. CDR3 length: 14 amino acids. There are many counts of this clonotype. Its target is not known. Amplification of TCR beta CDR3 regions was performed using RNA transcripts as template. Researchers ran a first-round RT-PCR on the TCR CDR3 using the HTBI primer set. MiXCR was run by TCRdb on the multiplex PCR reads, yielding one entry per CDR3 protein. The sample contains hundreds of thousands of distinct CDR3 sequences, around 16% of which appear only once. Whole-study findings and limits: The majority of expanded thyroid clonotypes above 0.001 also appeared in blood.

The clonotype originates from a woman under 30 with Graves' hyperthyroidism. The sequencing input was blood. The chain combines TRBV14 with TRBJ1-1; perhaps TRBD1 as D (5 bases). CDR3 sequence reads: CASSQGRGTTEAFF. The CDR3 coding sequence is TGTGCCAGCAGCCAAGGGAGGGGTACTACTGAAGCTTTCTTT.